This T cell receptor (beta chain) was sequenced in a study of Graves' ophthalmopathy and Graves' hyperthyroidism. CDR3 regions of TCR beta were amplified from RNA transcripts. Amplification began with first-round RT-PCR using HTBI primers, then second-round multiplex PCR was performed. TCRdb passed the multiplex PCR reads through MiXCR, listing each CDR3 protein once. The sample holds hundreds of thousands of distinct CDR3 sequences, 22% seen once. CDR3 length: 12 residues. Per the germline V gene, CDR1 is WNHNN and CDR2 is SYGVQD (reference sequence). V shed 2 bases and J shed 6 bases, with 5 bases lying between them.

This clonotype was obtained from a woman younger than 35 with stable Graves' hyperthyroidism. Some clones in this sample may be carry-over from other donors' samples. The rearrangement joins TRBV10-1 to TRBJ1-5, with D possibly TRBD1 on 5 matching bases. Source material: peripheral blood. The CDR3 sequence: CASSEGTQPQHF. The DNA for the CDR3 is TGCGCCAGCAGTGAGGGGACTCAGCCCCAGCATTTT.